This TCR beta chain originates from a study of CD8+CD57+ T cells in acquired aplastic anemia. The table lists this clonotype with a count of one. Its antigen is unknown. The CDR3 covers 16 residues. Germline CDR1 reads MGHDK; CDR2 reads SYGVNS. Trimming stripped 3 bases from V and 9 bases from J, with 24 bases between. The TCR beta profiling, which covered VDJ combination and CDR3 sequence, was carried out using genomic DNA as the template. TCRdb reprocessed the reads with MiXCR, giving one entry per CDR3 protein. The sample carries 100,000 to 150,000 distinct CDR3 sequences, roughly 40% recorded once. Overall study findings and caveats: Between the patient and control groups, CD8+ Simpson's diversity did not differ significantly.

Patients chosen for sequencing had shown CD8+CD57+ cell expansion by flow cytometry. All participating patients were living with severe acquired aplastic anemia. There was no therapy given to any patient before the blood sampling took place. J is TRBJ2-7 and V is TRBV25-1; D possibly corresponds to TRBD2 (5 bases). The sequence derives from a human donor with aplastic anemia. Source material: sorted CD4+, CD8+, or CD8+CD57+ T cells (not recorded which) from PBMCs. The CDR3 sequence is CASSESGRLAEDTQYV. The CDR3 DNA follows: TGTGCCAGCAGTGAGAGCGGACGTCTCGCTGAAGATACGCAGTACGTC.